This TCR beta chain was documented in a study of T cells in Graves' hyperthyroidism and ophthalmopathy. From RNA transcripts, TCR beta CDR3 regions were amplified. Carried out on the TCR CDR3, a first-round RT-PCR used the HTBI primer set. TCRdb reprocessed the multiplex PCR reads with MiXCR, giving one entry per CDR3 protein. Of more than 300,000 distinct CDR3 sequences in the sample, less than 15% were seen once. When ophthalmopathy did not progress within 18 months, Graves' hyperthyroidism was considered stable. Uncontrolled infection, other autoimmune disease, pregnancy and lactation each barred patients from inclusion. Germline V gene sequence: CDR1 SGHTA, CDR2 FQGNSA. V lost 2 bases, J lost 0 bases, and 8 bases lay in between. The CDR3 has 15 amino acids. Study-level findings and limits: Ophthalmopathy, which appeared later, was predicted by the model a median 6.5 months before onset.

This clonotype was counted many times. Its antigen is not known. The sequenced sample was blood. The chain carries TRBV7-2 and TRBJ1-3, with a tentative D call TRBD1 (5 bases). This sequence was found in a woman aged 18-29 years with Graves' hyperthyroidism. This CDR3 is CASSLRDHSGNTIYF. CDR3 nucleotides: TGTGCCAGCAGCTTACGGGACCACTCTGGAAACACCATATATTTT.